The clone carrying this T cell receptor beta chain appeared a few times. Antigen: not known. Germline CDR1 and CDR2: SGHRS and YFSETQ. The length of the CDR3 is 15 residues. V gave up 1 base and J gave up 8 bases, with 15 bases separating them. These data come from a study of blood T cells in healthy people across ages. Next came a second PCR, run for about 7 to 11 cycles, which used a sample-barcoded 5' primer along with a J-beta primer mix. TCRdb re-called the 5' RACE reads through MiXCR, storing one row per CDR3 protein. Counted here are 270,000 or so distinct CDR3 sequences, around 30% occurring once; the ten biggest clones make up approximately 29%. Findings and caveats of the study: It was not known whether donors were CMV positive (a possible confounder of expanded clonotype changes).

The specimen sequenced was blood. The chain links TRBV5-1 to TRBJ1-4, with D possibly being TRBD1 (6 bases). The TCR originated in a woman aged 70-85 years in good health. The CDR3 region has the DNA TGCGCCAGCAGCTTGACGGGACACGGGCAAGAAAAACTGTTTTTT. Its protein product is CASSLTGHGQEKLFF. The full variable domain, its missing parts supplied by reference TRBV5-1 and TRBJ1-4, is KAGVTQTPRYLIKTRGQQVTLSCSPISGHRSVSWYQQTPGQGLQFLFEYFSETQRNKGNFPGRFSGRQFSNSRSEMNVSTLELGDSALYLCASSLTGHGQEKLFFGSGTQLSVL.